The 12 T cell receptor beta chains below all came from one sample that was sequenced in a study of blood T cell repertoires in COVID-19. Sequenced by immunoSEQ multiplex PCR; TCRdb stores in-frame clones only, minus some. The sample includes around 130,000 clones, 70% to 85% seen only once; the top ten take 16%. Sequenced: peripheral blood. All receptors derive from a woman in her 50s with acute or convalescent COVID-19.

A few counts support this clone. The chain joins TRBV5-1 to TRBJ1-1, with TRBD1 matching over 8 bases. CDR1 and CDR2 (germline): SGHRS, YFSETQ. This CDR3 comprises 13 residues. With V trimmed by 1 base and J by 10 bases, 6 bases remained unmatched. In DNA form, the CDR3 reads TGCGCCAGCAGCTTGCGCGGACAGGGTGCAGCTTTCTTT. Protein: CASSLRGQGAAFF.

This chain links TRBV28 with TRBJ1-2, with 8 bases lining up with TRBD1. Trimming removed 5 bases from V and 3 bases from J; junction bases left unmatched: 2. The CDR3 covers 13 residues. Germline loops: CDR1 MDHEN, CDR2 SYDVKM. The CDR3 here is CASSPGQDYGYTF. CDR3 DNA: TGTGCCAGCAGTCCGGGACAGGACTATGGCTACACCTTC.

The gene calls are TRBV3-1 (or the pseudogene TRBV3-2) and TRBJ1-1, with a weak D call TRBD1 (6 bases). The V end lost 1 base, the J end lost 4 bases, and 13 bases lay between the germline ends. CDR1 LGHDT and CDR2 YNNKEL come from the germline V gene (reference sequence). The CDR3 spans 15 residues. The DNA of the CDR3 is TGTGCCAGCAGCCAAGTTTCCAGGGGTATCACTGAAGCTTTCTTT. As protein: CASSQVSRGITEAFF.

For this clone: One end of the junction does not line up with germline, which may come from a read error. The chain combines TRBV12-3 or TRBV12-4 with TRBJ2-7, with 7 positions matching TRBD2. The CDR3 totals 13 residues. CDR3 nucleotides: TGTGCCAGCACCGACCGGGACTACGAAATTTTATTCTTC. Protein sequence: CASTDRDYEILFF.

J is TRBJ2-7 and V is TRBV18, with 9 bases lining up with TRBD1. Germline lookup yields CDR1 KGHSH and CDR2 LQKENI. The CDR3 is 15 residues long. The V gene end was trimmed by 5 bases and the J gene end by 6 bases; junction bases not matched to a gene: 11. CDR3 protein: CASSKPTGDRAEQYF. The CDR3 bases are TGTGCCAGCTCAAAGCCCACCGGGGACAGGGCCGAGCAGTACTTC.

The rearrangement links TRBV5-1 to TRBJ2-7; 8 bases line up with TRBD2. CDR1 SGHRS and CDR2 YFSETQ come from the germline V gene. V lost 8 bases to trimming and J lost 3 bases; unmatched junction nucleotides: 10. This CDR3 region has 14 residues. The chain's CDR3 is CASSGELADYEQYF. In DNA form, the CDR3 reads TGCGCCAGTTCAGGGGAACTAGCGGACTACGAGCAGTACTTC.

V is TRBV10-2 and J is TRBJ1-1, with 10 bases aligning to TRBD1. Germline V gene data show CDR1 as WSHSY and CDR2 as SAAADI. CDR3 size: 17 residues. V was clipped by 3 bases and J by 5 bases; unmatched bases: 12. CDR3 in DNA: TGCGCCAGCAGTGAACCGACCACCTTGGACAGGGGGACTGAAGCTTTCTTT. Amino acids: CASSEPTTLDRGTEAFF.

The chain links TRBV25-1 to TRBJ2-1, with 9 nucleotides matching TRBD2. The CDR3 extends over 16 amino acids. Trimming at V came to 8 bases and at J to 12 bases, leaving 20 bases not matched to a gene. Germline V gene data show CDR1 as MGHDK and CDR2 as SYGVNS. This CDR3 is CASLGYGAGGIYRQFF. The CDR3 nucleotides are TGTGCCAGCCTCGGGTATGGCGCGGGGGGGATTTATCGGCAGTTCTTC.

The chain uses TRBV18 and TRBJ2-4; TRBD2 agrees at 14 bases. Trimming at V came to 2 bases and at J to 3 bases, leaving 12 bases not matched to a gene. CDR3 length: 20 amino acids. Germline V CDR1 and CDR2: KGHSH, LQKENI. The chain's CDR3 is CASSPYQTSGGALGKNIQYF. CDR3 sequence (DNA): TGTGCCAGCTCACCATATCAGACTAGCGGGGGGGCTCTGGGCAAAAACATTCAGTACTTC.

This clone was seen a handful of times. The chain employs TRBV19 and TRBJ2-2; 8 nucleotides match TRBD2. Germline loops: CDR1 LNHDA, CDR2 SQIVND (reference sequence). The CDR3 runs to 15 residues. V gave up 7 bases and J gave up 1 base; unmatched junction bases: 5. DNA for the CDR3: TGTGCCAGTACTCAAGCGGGGGTGAACACCGGGGAGCTGTTTTTT. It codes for CASTQAGVNTGELFF.

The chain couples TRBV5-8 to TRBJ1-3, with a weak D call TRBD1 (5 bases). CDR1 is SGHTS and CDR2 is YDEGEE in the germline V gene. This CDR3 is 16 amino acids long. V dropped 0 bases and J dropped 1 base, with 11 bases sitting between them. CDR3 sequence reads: CASSLGFRTSGNTIYF. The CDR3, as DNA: TGTGCCAGCAGCTTGGGCTTCCGGACATCTGGAAACACCATATATTTT.

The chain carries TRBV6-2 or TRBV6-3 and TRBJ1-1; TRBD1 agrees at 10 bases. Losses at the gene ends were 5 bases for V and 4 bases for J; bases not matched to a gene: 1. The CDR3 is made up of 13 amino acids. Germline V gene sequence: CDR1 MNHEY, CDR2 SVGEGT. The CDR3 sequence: CASSRDRGTEAFF. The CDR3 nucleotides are TGTGCCAGCAGTAGGGACAGGGGCACTGAAGCTTTCTTT.